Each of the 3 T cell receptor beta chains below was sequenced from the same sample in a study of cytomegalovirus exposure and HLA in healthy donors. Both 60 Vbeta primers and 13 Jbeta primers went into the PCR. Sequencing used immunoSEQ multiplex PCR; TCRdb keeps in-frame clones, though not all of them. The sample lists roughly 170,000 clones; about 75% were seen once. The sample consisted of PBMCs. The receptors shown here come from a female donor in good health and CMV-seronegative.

The CDR3 DNA reads as TGTGCCAGCAACGACAGGGGAGGCAATTCACCCCTCCACTTT. Its translation: CASNDRGGNSPLHF. The rearrangement joins TRBV6-1 to TRBJ1-6; 8 bases agree with TRBD1. CDR1 and CDR2 (germline): MNHNS, SASEGT. This CDR3 is 14 amino acids long. J lost 7 bases, V lost 7 bases, and 6 bases had no gene match.

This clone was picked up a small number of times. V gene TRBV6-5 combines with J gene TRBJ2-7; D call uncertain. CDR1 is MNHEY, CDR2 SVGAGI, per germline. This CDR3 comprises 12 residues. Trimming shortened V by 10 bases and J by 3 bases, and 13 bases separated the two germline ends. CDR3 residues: CATHGSFYEQYF. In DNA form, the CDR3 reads TGTGCCACCCACGGTAGCTTCTACGAGCAGTACTTC.

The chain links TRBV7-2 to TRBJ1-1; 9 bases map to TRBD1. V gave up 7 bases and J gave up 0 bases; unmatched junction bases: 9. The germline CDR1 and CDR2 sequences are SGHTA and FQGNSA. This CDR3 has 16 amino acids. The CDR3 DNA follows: TGTGCCAGCACCCCGAGGGGGACAGGGATGAACACTGAAGCTTTCTTT. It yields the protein CASTPRGTGMNTEAFF.